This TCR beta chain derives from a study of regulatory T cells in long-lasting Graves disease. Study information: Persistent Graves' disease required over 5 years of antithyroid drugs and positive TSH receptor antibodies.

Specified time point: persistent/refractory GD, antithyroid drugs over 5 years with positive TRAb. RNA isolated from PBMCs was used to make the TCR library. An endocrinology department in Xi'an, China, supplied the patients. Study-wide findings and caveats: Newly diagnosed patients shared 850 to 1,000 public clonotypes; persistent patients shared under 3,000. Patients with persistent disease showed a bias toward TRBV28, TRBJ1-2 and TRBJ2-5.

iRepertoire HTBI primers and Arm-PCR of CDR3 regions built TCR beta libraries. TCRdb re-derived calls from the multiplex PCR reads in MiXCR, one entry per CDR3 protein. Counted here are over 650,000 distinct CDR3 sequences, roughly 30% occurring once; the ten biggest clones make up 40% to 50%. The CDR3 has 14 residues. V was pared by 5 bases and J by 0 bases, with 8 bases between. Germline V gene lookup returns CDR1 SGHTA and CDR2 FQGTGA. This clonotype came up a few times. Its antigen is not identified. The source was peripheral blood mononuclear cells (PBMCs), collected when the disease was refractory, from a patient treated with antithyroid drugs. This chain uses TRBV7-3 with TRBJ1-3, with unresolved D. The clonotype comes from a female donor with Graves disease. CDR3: CASSSGASGNTIYF. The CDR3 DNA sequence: TGTGCCAGCAGCAGTGGAGCCTCTGGAAACACCATATATTTT.